The T cell receptor (beta chain) under discussion was sequenced for a study of T-cell reconstitution after alpha-beta-depleted transplantation in children (dated by TCRdb to about 2016). Turning to the overall study: The study quantitatively tracked T-cell immune reconstitution after TCRalphabeta/CD19-depleted allogeneic hematopoietic cell transplantation in children using TCR repertoire profiling.

The CDR3 contains 15 residues, cysteine and phenylalanine counted. Only CDR3 DNA is held: 45 bases, read in frame from base 1. CDR1 and CDR2 are read off the germline V gene (reference sequence) as MNHEY and SMNVEV. The V end loses 8 bases and the J end loses 5 bases, and a stretch of 19 bases separates them. This clonotype was seen ten or more times. The target of this receptor is not known. Base-call qualities are not available, and no considerably larger clone is one nucleotide away. The library was prepared using PCR. The reads were generated on an Illumina HiSeq 2500. TCR libraries were prepared with molecular barcoding, using unique molecular identifiers to normalize TCRbeta repertoire quantification. The public reads were reprocessed in TCRdb via fastp at Q25 and MiXCR, keeping in-frame beta chains. A single entry per CDR3 protein holds the most common genes and DNA from its merged rows. This sample lists 600,000 to 700,000 distinct CDR3 sequences; around 16% were detected once. The leading ten clones occupy approximately 1% of the sample.

The clonotype comes from a human donor who donated a stem cell graft to a child with acute myeloid leukemia. The chain is made from TRBV27 and TRBJ2-1; tentative D gene TRBD2, with 6 bases matching. The sequences come from PBMCs from the stem cell graft donor, collected from the stem cell graft. The DNA reads as follows: TGTGCCAGCCTCTCCACCGGGGGTTACGACAATGAGCAGTTCTTC. The encoded protein is CASLSTGGYDNEQFF.